The source of this TCR beta chain is a study of T cell repertoires in cytomegalovirus infection (dated by TCRdb to about 2019). The study in broad terms: Alongside well-studied HLA-B-restricted epitopes, the peptide stimulations were aimed at recently identified HLA-C-restricted CMV epitopes, whose presentation resists viral immunomodulation. The HLA type of each donor mattered for the analysis, because public TCR beta signatures pointed to carriage of CMV infection along with the matching HLA type. General study outcomes and caveats: The ex vivo response was dominated by HLA-C-restricted CMV-specific TCR beta clonotypes, and the single most frequent clonotype in two of eight donors was supplied by these HLA-C-restricted clonotypes. Cumulative frequency of public TCR beta family members discriminated carriers of CMV infection plus the relevant HLA type in this cohort and an independent roughly 330-donor cohort.

Unmatched junction bases come to 10, with V trimmed by 3 bases and J by 6 bases. Sequences MDHEN (CDR1) and SYDVKM (CDR2) are obtained from the germline V gene. Taken from cysteine to phenylalanine, the CDR3 has 15 residues. The only DNA kept is the CDR3, 45 bases in frame from the first base. This clonotype was detected only a few times. There is no known antigen for this receptor. Base quality data are lacking; no much larger clone is found one base away. Sequencing instrument: Illumina HiSeq 1500. TCRdb cleaned the public reads at Q25 with fastp, built clones with MiXCR and kept in-frame beta chains. Here each entry gathers all rows of one CDR3 protein and keeps the most common genes and DNA. Recorded for this sample are about 570,000 distinct CDR3 sequences; 40% of them occurred a single time. Of the sample, about 46% is held by the ten largest clones. The treatment or condition label on this specimen signifies: in vitro stimulation with specific CMV peptide epitopes to enrich CMV-specific T cells.

This clonotype originated in a human donor in good health (CMV status not recorded). Some clones in this sample may be carry-over from other donors' samples. The receptor chain draws on TRBV28 and TRBJ1-2; 7 bases in the junction line up with TRBD1. The sample was cultured PBMCs, taken from culture after CMV antigen stimulation. The CDR3 is CASSFRPDRLNGYTF. At the DNA level, the sequence is TGTGCCAGCAGTTTTCGACCGGACAGGCTTAATGGCTACACCTTC.